The sequence of this TCR beta chain was determined in a study of tumor-infiltrating lymphocytes in oesophageal squamous cell carcinoma. V was clipped by 5 bases and J by 5 bases, with 17 bases between them. CDR1 and CDR2 from the germline V gene are SGHTA and FQGNSA. This CDR3 region has 15 residues. A single record per CDR3 protein comes from TCRdb applying MiXCR to the PCR reads. This sample has fewer than 20,000 distinct CDR3 sequences; less than 50% occur once, and the top ten carry under 30%. J is TRBJ2-3 and V is TRBV7-2, with D hard to call. This receptor was identified in a male donor with esophageal squamous cell carcinoma. The material sequenced was esophageal tumor tissue. The chain's CDR3 is CASSPPSSGRDTQYF. The CDR3 DNA follows: TGTGCCAGCAGCCCCCCATCTTCTGGCCGAGATACGCAGTATTTT.